One and the same sample provided the 24 T cell receptor beta chains below, sequenced in a study of blood T cell repertoires in COVID-19. Produced via immunoSEQ multiplex PCR; TCRdb's table is partial and in-frame only. In the table there are 150,000 or so clones, around 80% of which are singletons. Sequenced input: PBMCs or T cells enriched from blood (not recorded which). These TCRs come from a woman aged 45-60 years who had recovered from COVID-19.

The chain uses TRBV5-5 and TRBJ1-5; 9 nucleotides align to TRBD1. J was trimmed by 3 bases and V by 4 bases; bases with no gene match: 8. The CDR3 has 16 residues. Germline lookup yields CDR1 SGHKS and CDR2 YYEKEE (reference sequence). DNA for the CDR3: TGTGCCAGCAGCCCGGGACAGGGCGCCCTCAATCAGCCCCAGCATTTT. Protein product: CASSPGQGALNQPQHF. Complete variable domain (other parts from reference TRBV5-5 and TRBJ1-5): DAGVTQSPTHLIKTRGQQVTLRCSPISGHKSVSWYQQVLGQGPQFIFQYYEKEERGRGNFPDRFSARQFPNYSSELNVNALLLGDSALYLCASSPGQGALNQPQHFGDGTRLSIL.

CDR3 nucleotides: TGTGCCAGCAGCCCGACAGGGTACTCTAATTCACCCCTCCACTTT. Its protein product is CASSPTGYSNSPLHF. The genes are TRBV7-9 and TRBJ1-6, with TRBD1 matching over 7 bases. In germline, CDR1 is SEHNR, CDR2 FQNEAQ (reference sequence). This CDR3 has 15 amino acids. V dropped 5 bases and J dropped 6; count of bases not matched to a gene: 7.

V and J are TRBV5-8 and TRBJ2-2; maybe TRBD1 (5 bases). V dropped 0 bases and J dropped 1 base, with 16 bases sitting between them. CDR1 and CDR2 (germline): SGHTS, YDEGEE. The CDR3 has 18 amino acids. The CDR3 DNA follows: TGTGCCAGCAGCTTGGATCCTTGGCAGGGAAGGAACACCGGGGAGCTGTTTTTT. It yields the protein CASSLDPWQGRNTGELFF.

The CDR3 loop is CASSLGGGGREQYF. The CDR3 nucleotides are TGTGCCAGCAGCTTAGGGGGCGGGGGGCGCGAGCAGTACTTC. The gene calls are TRBV7-8 and TRBJ2-7; 8 bases are shared with TRBD2. Germline CDR1 is SGHVS and CDR2 is FQNEAQ. The CDR3 contains 14 residues. Trimming took 1 base from V and 6 from J; bases not matched to a gene: 5.

This sequence joins TRBV2 and TRBJ1-2; D may be TRBD1 (6 bases). Trimming removed 4 bases from V and 7 bases from J, with 13 bases in between. Germline CDR1 and CDR2: SNHLY and FYNNEI. This CDR3 contains 13 residues. The CDR3 here is CASSVPGGLGYTF. The CDR3, as DNA: TGTGCCAGCAGTGTCCCGGGGGGCCTTGGCTACACCTTC.

J is TRBJ2-3 and V is TRBV2; no firm D call. Germline CDR1 and CDR2: SNHLY and FYNNEI. Trimming took 7 bases from V and 6 from J, leaving 14 bases between them. This CDR3 region has 13 residues. The CDR3 sequence: CASILLARDTQYF. DNA for the CDR3: TGTGCCAGCATCCTCCTCGCTCGGGATACGCAGTATTTT.

The chain couples TRBV14 to TRBJ1-5, with TRBD1 matching over 8 bases. Trimming at V came to 4 bases and at J to 5 bases, leaving 22 bases not matched to a gene. The CDR3 length is 20 residues. CDR1 SGHDN and CDR2 FVKESK come from the germline V gene. The CDR3 sequence is CASSPGGPGRETPHDQPQHF. The CDR3 DNA sequence: TGTGCCAGCAGCCCAGGGGGCCCGGGCAGGGAAACCCCACATGATCAGCCCCAGCATTTT.

This clone was observed a few times. The chain employs TRBV5-4 and TRBJ2-2; 9 bases are a match to TRBD1. The CDR3 has 14 amino acids. Germline lookup yields CDR1 SGHNT and CDR2 YYREEE (reference sequence). Trimming took 3 bases from V and 6 from J; bases not matched to a gene: 3. The CDR3 region is CASSWDRASGELFF. CDR3 sequence (DNA): TGTGCCAGCAGCTGGGACAGGGCGTCCGGGGAGCTGTTTTTT.

The rearrangement links TRBV4-1 to TRBJ1-2, with D unclear. V gave up 0 bases and J gave up 2 bases, with 10 bases separating them. CDR3 length: 15 amino acids. Germline V lookup: CDR1 MGHRA, CDR2 YSYEKL. The CDR3: CASSQEFNRNYGYTF. The CDR3 nucleotides read TGCGCCAGCAGCCAAGAGTTTAACAGAAACTATGGCTACACCTTC.

Comments on this clone: Other DNA sequences of this sample code for an identical CDR3. The chain carries TRBV6-5 and TRBJ2-2, with 9 bases aligning to TRBD1. The CDR3 runs to 14 residues. Germline CDR1 MNHEY, CDR2 SVGAGI. V trimming: 0 bases; J trimming: 8 bases; junction bases outside the gene matches: 1. The CDR3 spells CASSYSQGAGELFF. CDR3 sequence (DNA): TGTGCCAGCAGTTACTCACAGGGGGCGGGGGAGCTGTTTTTT.

V gene TRBV6-6 combines with J gene TRBJ1-2; 9 nucleotides align to TRBD1. Trimming at V came to 10 bases and at J to 2 bases, leaving 8 bases not matched to a gene. The CDR3 runs to 14 residues. Per germline, CDR1 MNHNY and CDR2 SVGAGI (reference sequence). CDR3 sequence (DNA): TGTGCCACTGGGACAGGGCTACGCAACTATGGCTACACCTTC. As protein: CATGTGLRNYGYTF.

The chain joins TRBV7-9 to TRBJ2-3; D not resolved. The germline V gene has CDR1 SEHNR and CDR2 FQNEAQ (reference sequence). V shed 1 base and J shed 6 bases, with 11 bases lying between them. The CDR3 extends over 14 amino acids. The CDR3 DNA reads TGTGCCAGCAGCTTAGGTTCGGGTCGTGATACGCAGTATTTT. Translated, it gives CASSLGSGRDTQYF.

This chain uses TRBV6-2 or TRBV6-3 with TRBJ2-7, with TRBD1 matching over 9 bases. V lost 2 bases to trimming and J lost 4 bases; unmatched junction nucleotides: 6. From germline, CDR1 is MNHEY and CDR2 SVGEGT. The CDR3 spans 15 residues. The CDR3 nucleotides are TGTGCCAGCAGTTACGGGACAGGGCGGGTATACGAGCAGTACGTC. This translates into CASSYGTGRVYEQYV.

The chain is built from TRBV11-2 and TRBJ1-4, with D tentatively TRBD1 (5 bases). Germline assignment: CDR1 SGHAT and CDR2 FQNNGV. V was clipped by 0 bases and J by 1 base, with 9 bases between them. The CDR3 extends over 16 amino acids. The DNA of the CDR3 is TGTGCCAGCAGCTTAGACAGGGTCGGAACTAATGAAAAACTGTTTTTT. Translated, it gives CASSLDRVGTNEKLFF.

The chain employs TRBV15 and TRBJ1-1, with D perhaps TRBD1 (5 bases). Germline-derived CDR1 and CDR2 are LNHNV and YYDKDF (reference sequence). The CDR3 runs to 14 residues. Between the trimmed V and J ends, which lost 5 bases and 4 bases, there was a span of 14 bases. The CDR3, as DNA: TGTGCCACCAGCGGGCAGGGAGGTGTCACTGAAGCTTTCTTT. Protein: CATSGQGGVTEAFF.

The genes are TRBV2 and TRBJ2-4, with unresolved D. The CDR3 sequence is 15 residues long. Per germline, CDR1 SNHLY and CDR2 FYNNEI. Trimming took off 5 bases at V and 0 bases at J, with 11 bases between the two ends. The CDR3 loop is CASSLEAQAKNIQYF. CDR3 DNA sequence: TGTGCCAGCAGTCTAGAGGCCCAAGCCAAAAACATTCAGTACTTC. The full variable domain, rest sourced from reference TRBV2 and TRBJ2-4, is EPEVTQTPSHQVTQMGQEVILRCVPISNHLYFYWYRQILGQKVEFLVSFYNNEISEKSEIFDDQFSVERPDGSNFTLKIRSTKLEDSAMYFCASSLEAQAKNIQYFGAGTRLSVL.

Note on this clone: The same CDR3 can be traced to other DNA sequences in this sample. The chain employs TRBV7-8 and TRBJ1-1; 9 bases agree with TRBD1. This CDR3 comprises 14 residues. CDR1 SGHVS and CDR2 FQNEAQ come from the germline V gene. V lost 5 bases and J lost 2; bases outside the gene matches: 3. The CDR3 coding sequence is TGTGCCAGCAGCCCGGGACAGGGAAACACTGAAGCTTTCTTT. Translation gives CASSPGQGNTEAFF.

This clone appeared a few times. V and J are TRBV7-9 and TRBJ1-1; weak D call: TRBD1 (6 bases). Per the germline V gene, CDR1 is SEHNR and CDR2 is FQNEAQ (reference sequence). The CDR3 length is 12 residues. Trimming removed 7 bases at V and 8 bases at J, with 14 bases between. The CDR3 nucleotides are TGTGCCAGCACCCATGCGAGGGGGGAAGCTTTCTTT. Amino acid sequence: CASTHARGEAFF.

This sequence joins TRBV10-1 and TRBJ1-1; the D is unclear. Per the germline V gene, CDR1 is WNHNN and CDR2 is SYGVQD (reference sequence). The CDR3 has 12 amino acids. Between the trimmed V and J ends, which lost 4 bases and 3 bases, there was a span of 6 bases. CDR3 sequence reads: CASSAGYTEAFF. DNA for the CDR3: TGCGCCAGCAGTGCGGGTTACACTGAAGCTTTCTTT.

The chain combines TRBV19 with TRBJ2-6; D is unresolved. The germline V gene has CDR1 LNHDA and CDR2 SQIVND (reference sequence). The CDR3 has 16 amino acids. Trimming took 6 bases from V and 4 from J, leaving 16 bases between them. The CDR3 DNA is TGTGCCAGTAGATATCTCGGAGCTCTGGGGGCCAACGTCCTGACTTTC. Its translation: CASRYLGALGANVLTF.

This clone was seen only once. V is TRBV6-5 and J is TRBJ1-3, with unresolved D. The CDR3 runs 14 residues. V was shortened by 2 bases and J by 8 bases, with 13 bases between the two germline ends. Per the germline V gene, CDR1 is MNHEY and CDR2 is SVGAGI. The CDR3 region is CASSYGVRAHTIYF. DNA of the CDR3: TGTGCCAGCAGTTACGGGGTGAGGGCCCACACCATATATTTT.

This chain uses TRBV19 with TRBJ1-5; no clear D. Per germline, CDR1 LNHDA and CDR2 SQIVND (reference sequence). The germline V and J ends were trimmed by 7 bases and 0 bases, with 16 bases remaining between them. The length of the CDR3 is 16 residues. The CDR3 coding sequence is TGTGCCAGTACCAATGGGTACAGTCTTAGCAATCAGCCCCAGCATTTT. It translates to CASTNGYSLSNQPQHF.

The rearrangement links TRBV5-8 to TRBJ2-7, with D tentatively TRBD1 (6 bases). The CDR3 is 15 residues long. Germline CDR1 and CDR2: SGHTS and YDEGEE. With 4 bases removed from V and 2 bases from J, the gap between germline ends came to 16 bases. The CDR3 DNA is TGTGCCAGCAGCCGTTACCGGGACATCACCTACGAGCAGTACGTC. Its translation is CASSRYRDITYEQYV.

This rearrangement joins TRBV5-1 to TRBJ1-5; 8 positions agree with TRBD1. The CDR3 has 14 amino acids. Germline trimming cut 4 bases from V and 5 bases from J; bases unmatched to any gene: 5. Germline V lookup: CDR1 SGHRS, CDR2 YFSETQ. The CDR3 sequence is CASSQDRGDQPQHF. CDR3 DNA sequence: TGCGCCAGCAGCCAAGACAGGGGAGATCAGCCCCAGCATTTT.